This T cell receptor (beta chain) was sequenced for a study of CD8+ T cells in alopecia areata. General study results and limits: The study also sequences resident alphabeta T cells of normal skin in scalp samples. Greater clonality was observed in lesional scalp samples, especially alopecia totalis/universalis, versus normal scalp.

Following RNA extraction, reverse transcription yielded cDNA that acted as the sequencing template. The repertoire was sequenced with immunoSEQ multiplex PCR; TCRdb's copy has only in-frame clones and lacks some. This sample has some 120,000 clones, with approximately 58% found just once. The germline gives CDR1 MNHEY, CDR2 SMNVEV (reference sequence). The CDR3 has 16 amino acids. V shed 3 bases, J shed 4 bases, and the junction held 8 bases outside the gene matches. This clone was counted a few times. No antigen is known for it. This sequence joins TRBV27 and TRBJ2-3, with 9 bases that match TRBD1. This clonotype originated in a human donor with alopecia areata. The input for sequencing was CD4+ T cells sorted from blood, taken at week 0. CDR3 sequence (DNA): TGTGCCAGCAGTTTCCAGGGACAGGGAGGAGCAGATACGCAGTATTTT. Translation gives CASSFQGQGGADTQYF.